This T cell receptor beta chain was found in a study of T cell repertoires in cytomegalovirus infection (dated by TCRdb to the late 2010s). In terms of the full investigation: The HLA type of each donor mattered for the analysis, because public TCR beta signatures pointed to carriage of CMV infection along with the matching HLA type. The paper's findings and limits, for the study overall: The ex vivo response was dominated by HLA-C-restricted CMV-specific TCR beta clonotypes, and the single most frequent clonotype in two of eight donors was supplied by these HLA-C-restricted clonotypes. In both this cohort and an independent cohort of 300 to 450 donors, the cumulative frequency of public TCR beta family members distinguished carriers of CMV infection plus the relevant HLA type.

V is shortened by 2 bases, J by 5 bases, and the region joining them spans 12 bases. The CDR3 starts with the cysteine, ends with the phenylalanine, and has 14 residues. Kept here is only the CDR3 DNA, which spans 42 bases and is read in frame from base 1. Via the germline V gene, CDR1 is SGHTA and CDR2 FQGNSA. Sequencer: Illumina HiSeq 1500. TCRdb reprocessing: public reads trimmed at Q25 with fastp, clones called with MiXCR, in-frame beta chains kept. Rows with one shared CDR3 protein collapse into an entry with the most common genes and DNA. The sample includes more than 650,000 distinct CDR3 sequences, with 35% to 45% observed a single time. Around 2.6% of the sample belongs to the ten largest clones. As for this clonotype: It has no known antigen specificity. No base quality values were provided; no much bigger clone lies one nucleotide off.

The clonotype originates from a human donor in good health (CMV status not recorded). Some clones in this sample may be carry-over from other donors' samples. The sample comprised PBMCs. This receptor chain uses TRBV7-2 and TRBJ1-1; a tentative D call is TRBD1 (5 bases match). The DNA sequence is given as TGTGCCAGCAGCTTAATCCAGGGTAAGACTGAAGCTTTCTTT. Translation gives CASSLIQGKTEAFF.